This TCR beta chain was recovered during a study of blood T cell repertoires in COVID-19 (dated by TCRdb to about 2020). Study-wide context: The collaborator samples originated in the United States, Italy and Spain and spanned the acute and convalescent phases of COVID-19. The material from the prospective study consisted of cDNA or gDNA derived from T cells, B-cell-depleted T cells, or PBMCs. Subjects who had been exposed to COVID-19, were actively infected with it, or had recovered from it provided the deeply sampled blood TCRbeta repertoires that made up the dataset. The repertoires were released in a freely available public database intended as a resource for research on the immune response to SARS-CoV-2. Samples came from the ongoing ImmuneRACE study (first 160 participants) plus 1,254 subjects from 6 global collaborators. Nearly every sample came with metadata listing a de-identified subject ID, COVID-19 status, age in years and sex. Where HLA class I and class II types were available, the types were taken from metadata supplied by the sample provider, not from assay-based typing. Results and caveats for the whole study, not just this receptor: Clinical and demographic metadata were provided uncurated, with the amount varying by source and participant.

The CDR3 runs 14 amino acids, cysteine and phenylalanine included. Only the CDR3 portion is preserved as DNA: 42 bases, with reading frame beginning at the first base. Relative to germline, V is missing 7 bases and J is missing 2 bases, with 7 bases of the junction outside any gene match. Taken from the germline V gene, the CDR1 and CDR2 loops are MNHEY and SVGAGI. About this clone: The antigen it binds to is not known. It has no much larger one-base neighbor in the sample; base qualities were not kept.

The collaborating institutions used their own protocols to collect whole blood in K2EDTA tubes. For TCRbeta analysis, collaborator samples were shipped as frozen whole blood, as isolated PBMCs, or as DNA extracted from either sample type. TCRbeta CDR3 regions were amplified from genomic DNA using the immunoSEQ Assay, a bias-controlled multiplex PCR. The authors' pipeline ran thus. The number of nucleated cells in each sample was estimated from the amplification of reference gene primers within the assay. Sequence reads were collapsed and filtered to measure the absolute abundance of every unique TCRbeta CDR3 rearrangement. For each sample, productive Simpson clonality was calculated by taking the square root of Simpson's diversity index across productive rearrangements. Held by TCRdb, this immuneACCESS table contains in-frame sequences only and omits some clones. Under half of the omission traces to an unresolved V gene where checked; the cause of the rest is unknown. For V, J and clone size, that table is used; D and trimming come from the DNA. The sample table contains about 250,000 clones; only one count was recorded for roughly 80% of them. Together, the top ten hold around 8.9% of the sample.

The clonotype originates from a man aged 80 or over with acute or convalescent COVID-19. This chain joins TRBV6-5 to TRBJ2-5, and 7 junctional nucleotides match TRBD1. Specimen: peripheral blood. The DNA sequence is given as TGTGCCAGCACCCCCGGGACAGCACAAGAGACCCAGTACTTC. Translated, this gives CASTPGTAQETQYF.